Following are 13 T cell receptor beta chains from one sample sequenced in a study of CD8 T cells in ankylosing spondylitis. TCRdb fed the 5' RACE reads into MiXCR, producing one record per CDR3 protein. The sample records about 260,000 distinct CDR3 sequences, 20% to 30% being singletons. Sequencing was carried out using blood, either unsorted or a sorted T cell fraction (not recorded which). The receptors were gathered from a male donor with ankylosing spondylitis or in good health (not recorded which).

This clonotype came up many times. The V call is TRBV20-1, the J call TRBJ1-1; possible D gene TRBD1, 6 bases. CDR1 and CDR2 (germline): DFQATT, SNEGSKA (reference sequence). The V and J ends lost 5 bases and 0 bases respectively, with 19 bases between them. This CDR3 spans 16 amino acids. CDR3 nucleotides: TGCAGTGCTCAGAATACAGGGTTTGGGATGAACACTGAAGCTTTCTTT. This sequence encodes CSAQNTGFGMNTEAFF.

The chain recombines TRBV10-3 with TRBJ2-7; 11 bases map to TRBD1. CDR1 and CDR2 from the germline V gene are ENHRY and SYGVKD. CDR3 length: 15 amino acids. J gave up 2 bases and V 2 bases, and 2 bases lay outside the gene matches. This CDR3 reads CAISEGQGAPYEQYF. CDR3 coding DNA: TGTGCCATCAGTGAGGGACAGGGGGCTCCCTACGAGCAGTACTTC.

The chain combines TRBV20-1 with TRBJ2-1, with D possibly being TRBD1 or TRBD2 (6 bases each). Trimming left V 0 bases short and J 4 bases short, with 16 bases between. The CDR3 is 16 residues long. In germline, CDR1 is DFQATT, CDR2 SNEGSKA (reference sequence). In DNA, the CDR3 is TGCAGTGCTAGAGATGCGGGACACGATACTTACAATGAGCAGTTCTTC. It encodes CSARDAGHDTYNEQFF.

This clonotype was picked up many times. The chain is built from TRBV3-1 and TRBJ2-7, with a possible D match to TRBD2 (6 bases). The CDR3 is 15 amino acids. Germline lookup yields CDR1 LGHDT and CDR2 YNNKEL (reference sequence). Trimming left V 1 base short and J 3 bases short, with 13 bases between. The DNA of the CDR3 is TGTGCCAGCAGCCAAGTAGCCGGGGGATACTACGAGCAGTACTTC. Its translation is CASSQVAGGYYEQYF.

The chain has TRBV20-1 and TRBJ2-7; D is ambiguous. Trimming removed 1 base from V and 4 bases from J, with 14 bases in between. Germline CDR1 is DFQATT and CDR2 is SNEGSKA (reference sequence). This CDR3 comprises 14 residues. The CDR3 region has the DNA TGCAGTGCTAGAGTGGTACAAAACTATTACGAGCAGTACTTC. This encodes CSARVVQNYYEQYF.

This clonotype was observed many times. The chain joins TRBV3-1 to TRBJ2-7; D perhaps matches TRBD1 (5 bases). Germline CDR1 and CDR2: LGHDT and YNNKEL (reference sequence). V was shortened by 1 base and J by 3 bases, with 7 bases between the two germline ends. The CDR3 spans 13 residues. The CDR3 bases are TGTGCCAGCAGCCAAGTTCAGGGCTACGAGCAGTACTTC. Encoded protein: CASSQVQGYEQYF.

This chain connects TRBV6-1 to TRBJ2-3; 9 bases are a match to TRBD1. V lost 7 bases and J lost 2; bases outside the gene matches: 10. This CDR3 contains 16 residues. Germline-derived CDR1 and CDR2 are MNHNS and SASEGT. Here the CDR3 DNA reads TGTGCCAGCAACGAAGGGGGGACAGGGAACACAGATACGCAGTATTTT. Its protein product is CASNEGGTGNTDTQYF.

V usage is TRBV18 and J usage is TRBJ1-2; 7 positions match TRBD1. Germline V gene lookup returns CDR1 KGHSH and CDR2 LQKENI. Unmatched junction bases numbered 3, after V lost 2 bases and J lost 0 bases. This CDR3 is built from 15 residues. The CDR3 spells CASSPGGTANYGYTF. As DNA, the CDR3 is TGTGCCAGCTCACCAGGAGGGACAGCTAACTATGGCTACACCTTC.

This clonotype occurred many times. The chain couples TRBV21-1 to TRBJ2-3; the DNA was not used to check the table's D call, TRBD2. TRBV21-1 corresponds to a pseudogene. This CDR3 has 15 residues. CDR3 nucleotides: TGTGCCAGCAGCACGAGCGGGGGGGCGAAAGATACGCAGTATTTT. The encoded protein is CASSTSGGAKDTQYF.

In this sample, this clonotype turned up a few times. The gene calls are TRBV29-1 and TRBJ2-3, with D unclear. The germline gives CDR1 SQVTM, CDR2 ANQGSEA. The CDR3 has 12 amino acids. V dropped 6 bases and J dropped 6 bases, with 13 bases sitting between them. The CDR3 DNA follows: TGCAGCGTGTCGACTGGCGCCGATACGCAGTATTTT. As protein: CSVSTGADTQYF.

This clonotype was counted only a few times. CDR3 DNA sequence: TGTGCCAGCAGCTTTTGGACAGGAGGGACCGGGGAGCTGTTTTTT. Its translation: CASSFWTGGTGELFF. V gene TRBV7-9 combines with J gene TRBJ2-2; perhaps TRBD1 as D (7 bases). Germline V lookup: CDR1 SEHNR, CDR2 FQNEAQ (reference sequence). The CDR3 contains 15 residues. The V end lost 3 bases, the J end lost 5 bases, and 13 bases lay between the germline ends.

This clonotype was counted ten times or more. This chain links TRBV20-1 with TRBJ1-5; TRBD1 matches 7 bases. Germline trimming cut 5 bases from V and 7 bases from J; bases unmatched to any gene: 11. Germline CDR1 and CDR2: DFQATT and SNEGSKA (reference sequence). The CDR3 contains 14 residues. The CDR3 spells CSAVTGVSGQPQHF. The CDR3 nucleotides are TGCAGTGCTGTAACAGGGGTGAGTGGACAGCCCCAGCATTTT.

This clonotype has ten or more counts. The chain recombines TRBV6-5 with TRBJ2-5; D remains ambiguous. This CDR3 has 17 residues. Trimming removed 0 bases from V and 0 bases from J, with 14 bases in between. From germline, CDR1 is MNHEY and CDR2 SVGAGI. The CDR3 loop reads CASSYSIWGNNQETQYF. The DNA of the CDR3 is TGTGCCAGCAGTTACTCGATTTGGGGAAACAACCAAGAGACCCAGTACTTC.